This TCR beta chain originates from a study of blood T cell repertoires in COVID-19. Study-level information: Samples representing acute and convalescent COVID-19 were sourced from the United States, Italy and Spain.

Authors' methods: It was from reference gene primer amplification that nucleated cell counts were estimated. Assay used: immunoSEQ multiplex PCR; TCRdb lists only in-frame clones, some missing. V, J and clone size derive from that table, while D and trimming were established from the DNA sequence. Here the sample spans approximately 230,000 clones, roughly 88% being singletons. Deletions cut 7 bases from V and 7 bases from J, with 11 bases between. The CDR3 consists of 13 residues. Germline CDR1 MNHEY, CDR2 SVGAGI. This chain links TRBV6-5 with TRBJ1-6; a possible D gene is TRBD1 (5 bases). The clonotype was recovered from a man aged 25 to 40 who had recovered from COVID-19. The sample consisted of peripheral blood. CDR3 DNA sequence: TGTGCCAGCACCGGTGGGGGGAATTCACCCCTCCACTTT. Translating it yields CASTGGGNSPLHF.